This is a list of T cell receptor beta chains from one sample in a study of blood T cell repertoires in COVID-19. Libraries were prepared by immunoSEQ multiplex PCR; TCRdb keeps only in-frame clonotypes and omits some of them. The table has roughly 120,000 clones, about 90% seen once; the top ten hold around 4%. What was sequenced was peripheral blood. These receptors all stem from an older woman with COVID-19, enrolled during active disease. The CDR3 runs from the conserved cysteine through the conserved F or W. D genes are given only for firm matches. The listing skips clone size in some rows; elsewhere it reads once, few, many or a size class.

TRBV5-6	TRBJ1-5	NA	NA	TGTGCCAGCAGCTTGAACTACCAGGGAGGTCAGCCCCAGCATTTT	CASSLNYQGGQPQHF
TRBV7-2	TRBJ2-3	TRBD2	NA	TGTGCCAGCAGCTCACTAGGACTAAGCGGGGGGTTCACAGATACGCAGTATTTT	CASSSLGLSGGFTDTQYF
TRBV18	TRBJ2-2	TRBD1	NA	TGTGCCAGCTCAGTCGACAGGGTCTCTAACACCGGGGAGCTGTTTTTT	CASSVDRVSNTGELFF
TRBV15	TRBJ1-5	TRBD1	NA	TGTGCCACCAGCACGGACAGGACCCTTCAGCCCCAGCATTTT	CATSTDRTLQPQHF
TRBV30	TRBJ1-4	TRBD1	once	TGTGCCTGGAGATCATCGGGACAGGGAACCTGGACTAATGAAAAACTGTTTTTT	CAWRSSGQGTWTNEKLFF
TRBV7-2	TRBJ2-2	TRBD1	NA	TGTGCCAGCAGTCTTGGGAGCAGGGGGTTGGCCGGGGAGCTGTTTTTT	CASSLGSRGLAGELFF
TRBV29-1	TRBJ1-2	TRBD1	once	TGCAGCGGGTATGGCGTTACAGGGGTTGACAGCTATGGCTACACCTTC	CSGYGVTGVDSYGYTF
TRBV18	TRBJ1-5	NA	few	TGTGCCAGCTCCCCGGGAGCAGATGATCAGCCCCAGCATTTT	CASSPGADDQPQHF
TRBV7-9	TRBJ1-2	TRBD1	NA	TGTGCCAGCAGCGAGCAGGGGGCAGGGTTTGGCTACACCTTC	CASSEQGAGFGYTF
TRBV3-1/TRBV3-2	TRBJ1-5	NA	NA	TGTGCCAGCAGTCAAGAGGTACATGGCAATCAGCCCCAGCATTTT	CASSQEVHGNQPQHF
TRBV18	TRBJ2-7	NA	NA	TGTGCCAGCTCCCCACAGACTGCGTACGAGCAGTACTTC	CASSPQTAYEQYF
TRBV19	TRBJ2-5	NA	NA	TGTGCCAGTAGTGAAGCAGAGACCCAGTACTTC	CASSEAETQYF
TRBV7-6	TRBJ2-3	TRBD2	NA	TGTGCCAGCAGCTCTCCGATAGCGGGGGGGGCAGATACGCAGTATTTT	CASSSPIAGGADTQYF
TRBV7-2	TRBJ1-3	NA	NA	TGTGCCAGCAGCTTAGTAGCGTCGAACTCTGGAAACACCATATATTTT	CASSLVASNSGNTIYF
TRBV9	TRBJ1-2	TRBD1	NA	TGTGCCAGCAGCGTCGGGACAGGGGATAGGGGGGGCTACACCTTC	CASSVGTGDRGGYTF
TRBV2	TRBJ1-3	NA	NA	TGTGCCAGCAGTGAAGGACACCGCTCTGGAAACACCATATATTTT	CASSEGHRSGNTIYF
TRBV19	TRBJ2-5	NA	NA	TGTGCCAGTAGTGCCAGGGGTCAAGAGACCCAGTACTTC	CASSARGQETQYF
TRBV5-1	TRBJ2-2	NA	NA	TGCGCCAGCAGCGGGGCGCAAATCACCGGGGAGCTGTTTTTT	CASSGAQITGELFF
TRBV7-2	TRBJ2-3	NA	NA	TGTGCCAGCAGCTCCACTAGCCCTAGCACAGATACGCAGTATTTT	CASSSTSPSTDTQYF
TRBV27	TRBJ2-2	TRBD1	NA	TGTGCCAGCAAGGGACAGGGAGACACCGGGGAGCTGTTTTTT	CASKGQGDTGELFF
TRBV10-3	TRBJ2-2	TRBD1	NA	TGTGCCATCAGGGCAGGGGGGAACACCGGGGAGCTGTTTTTT	CAIRAGGNTGELFF
TRBV30	TRBJ2-7	NA	NA	TGTGCCTGGACCCAGCGGCCGGACTACGAGCAGTACTTC	CAWTQRPDYEQYF
TRBV19	TRBJ1-2	TRBD1	NA	TGTGCCAGTAGTGCCGGGACAGCGAACTATGGCTACACCTTC	CASSAGTANYGYTF
TRBV9	TRBJ1-1	NA	NA	TGTGCCAGCAGCGTAGATGGAGGGTTGGGGACTGAAGCTTTCTTT	CASSVDGGLGTEAFF
TRBV15	TRBJ1-2	TRBD1	NA	TGTGCCACCAGCAGACGGGACAGCTATGGCTACACCTTC	CATSRRDSYGYTF
TRBV4-2	TRBJ1-5	NA	NA	TGTGCCAGCGGCGGGGCCGGATCCGATCAGCCCCAGCATTTT	CASGGAGSDQPQHF
TRBV11-3	TRBJ2-3	NA	NA	TGTGCCAGCAGTAGGGGGTCAGATACGCAGTATTTT	CASSRGSDTQYF
TRBV12-5	TRBJ2-7	NA	NA	TGTGCTAGTGGTTTGGTACGTCTAGGGTATTCGACAGCTGCCTACGAGCAGTACTTC	CASGLVRLGYSTAAYEQYF
TRBV7-9	TRBJ2-2	NA	once	TGTGCCAGCAGCTTCACTACCGGGGAGCTGTTTTTT	CASSFTTGELFF
TRBV6-2/TRBV6-3	TRBJ1-1	TRBD1	once	TGTGCCAGCAGTTACTCGAGTTCCAGGGGGCACACTGAAGCTTTCTTT	CASSYSSSRGHTEAFF
TRBV5-8	TRBJ2-3	TRBD2	NA	TGTGCCAGCAGCTTGGCCCTAGCGGAGAATACGCAGTATTTT	CASSLALAENTQYF
TRBV6-1	TRBJ2-3	NA	NA	TGTGCCAGCAGTGAAGGAGGGCGAGGCACAGATACGCAGTATTTT	CASSEGGRGTDTQYF
TRBV4-2	TRBJ2-7	NA	NA	TGTGCCAGCAGCCAAGTTCAATTAAGGACCGGGGCCTACGAGCAGTACTTC	CASSQVQLRTGAYEQYF
TRBV20-1	TRBJ1-5	NA	NA	TGCAGTGCTACCCGAGGGCAGCCCCAGCATTTT	CSATRGQPQHF
TRBV7-8	TRBJ2-3	TRBD2	NA	TGTGCCAGCAGCTCGGGGGTCGGACTAGCGGGAAACACAGATACGCAGTATTTT	CASSSGVGLAGNTDTQYF